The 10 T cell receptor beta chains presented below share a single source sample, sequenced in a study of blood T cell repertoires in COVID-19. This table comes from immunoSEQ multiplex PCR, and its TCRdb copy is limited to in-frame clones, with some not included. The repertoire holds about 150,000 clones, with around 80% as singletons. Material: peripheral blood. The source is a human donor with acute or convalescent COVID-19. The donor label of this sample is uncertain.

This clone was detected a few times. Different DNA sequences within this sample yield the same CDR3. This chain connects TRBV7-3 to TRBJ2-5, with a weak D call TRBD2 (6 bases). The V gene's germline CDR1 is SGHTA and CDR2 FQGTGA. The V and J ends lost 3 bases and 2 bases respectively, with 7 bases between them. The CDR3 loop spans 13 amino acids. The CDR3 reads CASSLEGQETQYF. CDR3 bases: TGTGCCAGCAGCTTGGAGGGGCAAGAGACCCAGTACTTC. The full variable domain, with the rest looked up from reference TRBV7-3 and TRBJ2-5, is GAGVSQTPSNKVTEKGKYVELRCDPISGHTALYWYRQSLGQGPEFLIYFQGTGAADDSGLPNDRFFAVRPEGSVSTLKIQRTERGDSAVYLCASSLEGQETQYFGPGTRLLVL.

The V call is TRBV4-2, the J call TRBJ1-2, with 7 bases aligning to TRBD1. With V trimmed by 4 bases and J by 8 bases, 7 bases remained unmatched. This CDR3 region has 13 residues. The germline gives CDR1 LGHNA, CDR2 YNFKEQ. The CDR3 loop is CASSPKGAWGYTF. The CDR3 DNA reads TGTGCCAGCAGCCCAAAGGGGGCCTGGGGCTACACCTTC.

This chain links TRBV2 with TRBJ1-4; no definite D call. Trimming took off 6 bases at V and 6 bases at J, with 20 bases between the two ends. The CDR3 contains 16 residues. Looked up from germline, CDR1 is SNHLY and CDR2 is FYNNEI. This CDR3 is CASSQAMRTPHEKLFF. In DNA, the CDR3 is TGTGCCAGCAGCCAGGCAATGAGGACTCCCCATGAAAAACTGTTTTTT.

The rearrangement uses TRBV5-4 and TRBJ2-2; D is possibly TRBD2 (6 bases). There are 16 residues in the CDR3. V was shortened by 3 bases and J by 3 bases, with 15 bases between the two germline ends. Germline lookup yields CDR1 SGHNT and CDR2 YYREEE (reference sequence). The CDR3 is CASSWMGGWDTGELFF. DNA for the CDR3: TGTGCCAGCAGCTGGATGGGGGGTTGGGACACCGGGGAGCTGTTTTTT.

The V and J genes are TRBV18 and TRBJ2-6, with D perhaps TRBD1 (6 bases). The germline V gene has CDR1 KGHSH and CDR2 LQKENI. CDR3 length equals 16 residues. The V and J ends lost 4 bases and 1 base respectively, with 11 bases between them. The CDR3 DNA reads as TGTGCCAGCTCACGACAACAGGGTTCTGGGGCCAACGTCCTGACTTTC. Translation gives CASSRQQGSGANVLTF.

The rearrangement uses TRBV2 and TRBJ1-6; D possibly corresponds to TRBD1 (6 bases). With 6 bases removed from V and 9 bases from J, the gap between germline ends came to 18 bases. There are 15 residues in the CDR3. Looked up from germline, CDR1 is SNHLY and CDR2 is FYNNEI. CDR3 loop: CASRVEQGTGSPLHF. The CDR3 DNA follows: TGTGCCAGCAGGGTGGAACAGGGCACGGGTTCACCCCTCCACTTT.

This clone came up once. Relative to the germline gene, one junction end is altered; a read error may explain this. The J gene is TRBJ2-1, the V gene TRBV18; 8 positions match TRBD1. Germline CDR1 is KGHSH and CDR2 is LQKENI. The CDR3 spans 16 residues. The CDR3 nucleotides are TGTGCCAGCTCAACACCGGGCCCAGGGGGCCGCAATGAGCAGTTCTTC. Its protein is CASSTPGPGGRNEQFF. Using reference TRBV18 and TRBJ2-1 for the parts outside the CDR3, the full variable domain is NAGVMQNPRHLVRRRGQEARLRCSPMKGHSHVYWYRQLPEEGLKFMVYLQKENIIDESGMPKERFSAEFPKEGPSILRIQQVVRGDSAAYFCASSTPGPGGRNEQFFGPGTRLTVL.

In DNA form, the CDR3 reads TGTGCCAGCAGCCGCGGACTAGCGGGGGGACAAACGCAGTATTTT. Translated, it gives CASSRGLAGGQTQYF. V is TRBV3-1 (or the pseudogene TRBV3-2) and J is TRBJ2-3; TRBD2 matches 14 bases. Trimming removed 4 bases from V and 9 bases from J; junction bases left unmatched: 6. The CDR3 covers 15 residues. Looked up from germline, CDR1 is LGHDT and CDR2 is YNNKEL (reference sequence).

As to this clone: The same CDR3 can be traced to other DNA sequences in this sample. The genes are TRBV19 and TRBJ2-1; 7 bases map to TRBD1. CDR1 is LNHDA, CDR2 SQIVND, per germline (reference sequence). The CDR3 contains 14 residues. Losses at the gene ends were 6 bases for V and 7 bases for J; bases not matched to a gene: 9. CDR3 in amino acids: CASSQTGIGNEQFF. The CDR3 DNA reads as TGTGCCAGTAGCCAGACAGGGATCGGTAATGAGCAGTTCTTC.

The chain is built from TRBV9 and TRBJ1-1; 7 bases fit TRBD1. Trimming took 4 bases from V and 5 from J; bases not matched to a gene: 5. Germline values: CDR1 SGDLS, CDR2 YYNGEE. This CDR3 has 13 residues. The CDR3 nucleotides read TGTGCCAGCAGCCCGCCAGGGGGTACTGAAGCTTTCTTT. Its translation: CASSPPGGTEAFF.